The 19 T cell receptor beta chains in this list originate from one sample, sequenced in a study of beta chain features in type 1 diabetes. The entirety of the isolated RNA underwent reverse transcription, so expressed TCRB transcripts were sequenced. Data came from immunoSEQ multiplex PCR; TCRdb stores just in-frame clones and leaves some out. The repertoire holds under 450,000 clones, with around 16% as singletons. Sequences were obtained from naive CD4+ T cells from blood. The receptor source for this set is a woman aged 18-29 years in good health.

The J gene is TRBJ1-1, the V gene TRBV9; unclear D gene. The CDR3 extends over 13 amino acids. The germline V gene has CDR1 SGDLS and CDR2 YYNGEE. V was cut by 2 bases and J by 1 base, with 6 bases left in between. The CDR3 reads CASSVLENTEAFF. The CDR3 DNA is TGTGCCAGCAGCGTTTTAGAGAACACTGAAGCTTTCTTT.

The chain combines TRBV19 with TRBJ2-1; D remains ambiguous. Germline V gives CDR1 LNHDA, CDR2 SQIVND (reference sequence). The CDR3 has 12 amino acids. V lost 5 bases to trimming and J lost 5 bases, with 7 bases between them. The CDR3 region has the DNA TGTGCCAGTAGTCCCCGGGACAATGAGCAGTTCTTC. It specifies CASSPRDNEQFF.

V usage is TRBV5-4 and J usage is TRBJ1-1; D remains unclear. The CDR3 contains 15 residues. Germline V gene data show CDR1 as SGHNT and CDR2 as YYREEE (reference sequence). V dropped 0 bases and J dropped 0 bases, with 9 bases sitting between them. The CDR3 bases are TGTGCCAGCAGCTTGGTACAGTACATGAACACTGAAGCTTTCTTT. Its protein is CASSLVQYMNTEAFF.

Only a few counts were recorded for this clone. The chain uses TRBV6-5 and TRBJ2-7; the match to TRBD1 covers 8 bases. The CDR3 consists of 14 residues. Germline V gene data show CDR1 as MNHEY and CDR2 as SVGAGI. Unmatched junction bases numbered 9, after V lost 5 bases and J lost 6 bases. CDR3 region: CASSTSDRESEQYF. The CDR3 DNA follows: TGTGCCAGCAGTACCTCGGACAGGGAAAGCGAGCAGTACTTC.

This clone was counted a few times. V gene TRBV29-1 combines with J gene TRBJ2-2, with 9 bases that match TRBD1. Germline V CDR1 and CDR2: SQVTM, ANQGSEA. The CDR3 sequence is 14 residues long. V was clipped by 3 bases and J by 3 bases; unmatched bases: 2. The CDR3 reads CSVEDRGDTGELFF. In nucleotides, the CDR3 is TGCAGCGTTGAGGACAGGGGTGACACCGGGGAGCTGTTTTTT.

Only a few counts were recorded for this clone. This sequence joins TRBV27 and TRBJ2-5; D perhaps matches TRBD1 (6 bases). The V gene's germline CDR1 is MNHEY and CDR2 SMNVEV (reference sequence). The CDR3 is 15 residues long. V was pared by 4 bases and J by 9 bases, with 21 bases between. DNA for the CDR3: TGTGCCAGCAGTTCATCCGGGCCAAGGGGGATGGCCCAGTACTTC. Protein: CASSSSGPRGMAQYF.

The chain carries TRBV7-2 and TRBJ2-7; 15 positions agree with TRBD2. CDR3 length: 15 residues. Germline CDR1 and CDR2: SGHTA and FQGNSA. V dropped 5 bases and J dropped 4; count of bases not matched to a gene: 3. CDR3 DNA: TGTGCCAGCAGCCACGGGACTAGCGGGAGGTACGAGCAGTACTTC. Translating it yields CASSHGTSGRYEQYF.

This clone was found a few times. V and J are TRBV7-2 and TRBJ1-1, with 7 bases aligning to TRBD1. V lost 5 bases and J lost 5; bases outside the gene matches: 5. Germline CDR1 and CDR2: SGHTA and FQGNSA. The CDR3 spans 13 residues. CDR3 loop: CASSPTGLTEAFF. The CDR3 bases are TGTGCCAGCAGCCCGACAGGGTTGACTGAAGCTTTCTTT.

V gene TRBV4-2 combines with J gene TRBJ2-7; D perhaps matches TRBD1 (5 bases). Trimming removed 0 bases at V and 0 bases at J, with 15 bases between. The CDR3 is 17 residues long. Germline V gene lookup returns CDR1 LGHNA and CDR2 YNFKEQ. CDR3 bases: TGTGCCAGCAGCCAAGATCTGGGGCGGCGAAGCTCCTACGAGCAGTACTTC. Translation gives CASSQDLGRRSSYEQYF.

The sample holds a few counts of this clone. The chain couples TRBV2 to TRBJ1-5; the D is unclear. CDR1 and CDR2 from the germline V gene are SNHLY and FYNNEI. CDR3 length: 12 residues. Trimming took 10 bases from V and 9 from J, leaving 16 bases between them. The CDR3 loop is CATRRDRGPQHF. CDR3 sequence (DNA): TGTGCCACCCGACGTGACCGCGGGCCCCAGCATTTT. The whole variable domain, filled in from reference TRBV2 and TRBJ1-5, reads EPEVTQTPSHQVTQMGQEVILRCVPISNHLYFYWYRQILGQKVEFLVSFYNNEISEKSEIFDDQFSVERPDGSNFTLKIRSTKLEDSAMYFCATRRDRGPQHFGDGTRLSIL.

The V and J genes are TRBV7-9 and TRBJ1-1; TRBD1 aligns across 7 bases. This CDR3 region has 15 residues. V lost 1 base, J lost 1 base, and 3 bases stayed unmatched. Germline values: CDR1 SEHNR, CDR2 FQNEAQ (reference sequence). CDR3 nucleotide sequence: TGTGCCAGCAGCTTAGGTCCAGGGGGGAACACTGAAGCTTTCTTT. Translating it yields CASSLGPGGNTEAFF.

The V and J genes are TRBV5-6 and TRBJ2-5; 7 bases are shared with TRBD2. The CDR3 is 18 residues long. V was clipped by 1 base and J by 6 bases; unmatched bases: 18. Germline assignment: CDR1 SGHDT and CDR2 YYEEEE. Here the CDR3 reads CASSLRREFDPSLKTQYF. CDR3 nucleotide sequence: TGTGCCAGCAGCTTGAGGCGGGAGTTCGATCCGAGCTTGAAGACCCAGTACTTC.

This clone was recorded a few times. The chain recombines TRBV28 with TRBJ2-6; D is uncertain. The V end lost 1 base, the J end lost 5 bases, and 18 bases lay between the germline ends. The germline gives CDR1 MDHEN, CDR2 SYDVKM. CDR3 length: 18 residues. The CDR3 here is CASSLSGGGWFRANVLTF. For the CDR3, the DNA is TGTGCCAGCAGTTTATCGGGTGGTGGGTGGTTCCGGGCCAACGTCCTGACTTTC.

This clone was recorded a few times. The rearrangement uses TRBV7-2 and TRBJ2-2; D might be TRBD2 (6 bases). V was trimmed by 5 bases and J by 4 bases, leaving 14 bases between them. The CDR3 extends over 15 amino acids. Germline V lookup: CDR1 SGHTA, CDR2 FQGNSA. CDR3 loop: CASSPGLTLTGELFF. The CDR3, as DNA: TGTGCCAGCAGCCCCGGACTAACACTCACCGGGGAGCTGTTTTTT. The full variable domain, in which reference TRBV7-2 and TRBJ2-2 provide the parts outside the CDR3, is GAGVSQSPSNKVTEKGKDVELRCDPISGHTALYWYRQSLGQGLEFLIYFQGNSAPDKSGLPSDRFSAERTGGSVSTLTIQRTQQEDSAVYLCASSPGLTLTGELFFGEGSRLTVL.

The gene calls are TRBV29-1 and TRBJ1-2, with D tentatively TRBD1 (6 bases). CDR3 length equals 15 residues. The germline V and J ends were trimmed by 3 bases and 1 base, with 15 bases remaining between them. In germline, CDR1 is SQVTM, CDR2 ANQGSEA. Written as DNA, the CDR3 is TGCAGCGTTGATGGGGGGGCGCGCGATAACTATGGCTACACCTTC. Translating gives CSVDGGARDNYGYTF.

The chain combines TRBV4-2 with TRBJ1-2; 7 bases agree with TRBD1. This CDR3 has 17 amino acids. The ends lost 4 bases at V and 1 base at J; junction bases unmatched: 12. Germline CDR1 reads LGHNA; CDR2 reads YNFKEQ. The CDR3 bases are TGTGCCAGCAGCCCCACATCGCGACAGGGCGGTAACTATGGCTACACCTTC. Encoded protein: CASSPTSRQGGNYGYTF.

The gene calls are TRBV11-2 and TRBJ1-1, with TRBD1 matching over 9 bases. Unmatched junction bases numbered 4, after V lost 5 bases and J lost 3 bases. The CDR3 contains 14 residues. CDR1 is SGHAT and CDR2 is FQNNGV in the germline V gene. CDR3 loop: CASSRRQGDTEAFF. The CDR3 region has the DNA TGTGCCAGCAGCCGACGACAGGGGGACACTGAAGCTTTCTTT.

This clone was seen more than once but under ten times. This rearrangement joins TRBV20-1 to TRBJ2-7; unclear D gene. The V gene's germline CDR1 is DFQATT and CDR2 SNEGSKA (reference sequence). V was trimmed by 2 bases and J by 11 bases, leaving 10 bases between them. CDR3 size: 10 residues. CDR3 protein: CSARQALEYF. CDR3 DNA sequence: TGCAGTGCTAGACAAGCGTTGGAGTACTTC.

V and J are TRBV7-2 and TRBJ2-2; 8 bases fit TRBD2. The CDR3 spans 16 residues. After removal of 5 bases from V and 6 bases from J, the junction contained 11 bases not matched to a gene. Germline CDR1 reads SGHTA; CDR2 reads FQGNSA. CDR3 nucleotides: TGTGCCAGCAGCCCCCGTGATCGCGGGAGGCCCGGGGAGCTGTTTTTT. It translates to CASSPRDRGRPGELFF.